The next 5 T cell receptor beta chains were all read from a single sample in a study of early T cells in non-severe SARS-CoV-2 infection. TCRdb redid the calling of the 5' RACE reads with MiXCR, one entry per CDR3 protein. The sample consists of fewer than 85,000 distinct CDR3 sequences, 11% of them appearing once. The material sequenced was whole blood, taken at baseline. The receptors shown here come from an adult who was a healthcare worker with PCR-confirmed SARS-CoV-2 infection or an uninfected control (not recorded which).

There are many counts of this clonotype. This chain joins TRBV7-2 and TRBJ2-1, with unresolved D. V was shortened by 0 bases and J by 0 bases, with 6 bases between the two germline ends. Per germline, CDR1 SGHTA and CDR2 FQGNSA. This CDR3 is 15 amino acids long. The CDR3 here is CASSLASSSYNEQFF. In nucleotides, the CDR3 is TGTGCCAGCAGCTTAGCGTCCAGCTCCTACAATGAGCAGTTCTTC. The full variable domain, rest sourced from reference TRBV7-2 and TRBJ2-1, is GAGVSQSPSNKVTEKGKDVELRCDPISGHTALYWYRQSLGQGLEFLIYFQGNSAPDKSGLPSDRFSAERTGGSVSTLTIQRTQQEDSAVYLCASSLASSSYNEQFFGPGTRLTVL.

J is TRBJ2-7 and V is TRBV7-9; D is undetermined. The V and J ends lost 5 bases and 7 bases respectively, with 12 bases between them. The CDR3 spans 12 residues. Per the germline V gene, CDR1 is SEHNR and CDR2 is FQNEAQ (reference sequence). This CDR3 is CASSPKHGEQYF. The CDR3 coding sequence is TGTGCCAGCAGCCCAAAACACGGGGAGCAGTACTTC.

This clonotype has more than one count but fewer than ten. The gene calls are TRBV30 and TRBJ1-2; D unclear. V was trimmed by 1 base and J by 2 bases, leaving 8 bases between them. This CDR3 has 13 residues. Germline V gives CDR1 GTSNPN, CDR2 SVGIG (reference sequence). CDR3: CAWSGQSNYGYTF. The CDR3 DNA reads TGTGCCTGGAGTGGTCAGTCCAACTATGGCTACACCTTC.

This clonotype was counted ten times or more. The chain employs TRBV5-5 and TRBJ1-1, with D perhaps matching TRBD1 (6 bases). V gave up 0 bases and J gave up 11 bases, with 23 bases separating them. CDR3 size: 16 residues. Looked up from germline, CDR1 is SGHKS and CDR2 is YYEKEE (reference sequence). The DNA for the CDR3 is TGTGCCAGCAGCTTGGGCTGGGGGACAACGGGCTTTAGGGCTTTCTTT. Residues: CASSLGWGTTGFRAFF.

This clonotype was recorded a few times. CDR3 amino acids: CASSISGARSEKLFF. The CDR3 region has the DNA TGTGCCAGTAGTATCTCAGGGGCGCGGAGTGAAAAACTGTTTTTT. This sequence joins TRBV19 and TRBJ1-4, with D possibly being TRBD1 (6 bases). This CDR3 has 15 amino acids. CDR1 and CDR2 (germline): LNHDA, SQIVND (reference sequence). Deletions cut 3 bases from V and 7 bases from J, with 15 bases between. Full variable domain (missing parts from reference TRBV19 and TRBJ1-4): DGGITQSPKYLFRKEGQNVTLSCEQNLNHDAMYWYRQDPGQGLRLIYYSQIVNDFQKGDIAEGYSVSREKKESFPLTVTSAQKNPTAFYLCASSISGARSEKLFFGSGTQLSVL.